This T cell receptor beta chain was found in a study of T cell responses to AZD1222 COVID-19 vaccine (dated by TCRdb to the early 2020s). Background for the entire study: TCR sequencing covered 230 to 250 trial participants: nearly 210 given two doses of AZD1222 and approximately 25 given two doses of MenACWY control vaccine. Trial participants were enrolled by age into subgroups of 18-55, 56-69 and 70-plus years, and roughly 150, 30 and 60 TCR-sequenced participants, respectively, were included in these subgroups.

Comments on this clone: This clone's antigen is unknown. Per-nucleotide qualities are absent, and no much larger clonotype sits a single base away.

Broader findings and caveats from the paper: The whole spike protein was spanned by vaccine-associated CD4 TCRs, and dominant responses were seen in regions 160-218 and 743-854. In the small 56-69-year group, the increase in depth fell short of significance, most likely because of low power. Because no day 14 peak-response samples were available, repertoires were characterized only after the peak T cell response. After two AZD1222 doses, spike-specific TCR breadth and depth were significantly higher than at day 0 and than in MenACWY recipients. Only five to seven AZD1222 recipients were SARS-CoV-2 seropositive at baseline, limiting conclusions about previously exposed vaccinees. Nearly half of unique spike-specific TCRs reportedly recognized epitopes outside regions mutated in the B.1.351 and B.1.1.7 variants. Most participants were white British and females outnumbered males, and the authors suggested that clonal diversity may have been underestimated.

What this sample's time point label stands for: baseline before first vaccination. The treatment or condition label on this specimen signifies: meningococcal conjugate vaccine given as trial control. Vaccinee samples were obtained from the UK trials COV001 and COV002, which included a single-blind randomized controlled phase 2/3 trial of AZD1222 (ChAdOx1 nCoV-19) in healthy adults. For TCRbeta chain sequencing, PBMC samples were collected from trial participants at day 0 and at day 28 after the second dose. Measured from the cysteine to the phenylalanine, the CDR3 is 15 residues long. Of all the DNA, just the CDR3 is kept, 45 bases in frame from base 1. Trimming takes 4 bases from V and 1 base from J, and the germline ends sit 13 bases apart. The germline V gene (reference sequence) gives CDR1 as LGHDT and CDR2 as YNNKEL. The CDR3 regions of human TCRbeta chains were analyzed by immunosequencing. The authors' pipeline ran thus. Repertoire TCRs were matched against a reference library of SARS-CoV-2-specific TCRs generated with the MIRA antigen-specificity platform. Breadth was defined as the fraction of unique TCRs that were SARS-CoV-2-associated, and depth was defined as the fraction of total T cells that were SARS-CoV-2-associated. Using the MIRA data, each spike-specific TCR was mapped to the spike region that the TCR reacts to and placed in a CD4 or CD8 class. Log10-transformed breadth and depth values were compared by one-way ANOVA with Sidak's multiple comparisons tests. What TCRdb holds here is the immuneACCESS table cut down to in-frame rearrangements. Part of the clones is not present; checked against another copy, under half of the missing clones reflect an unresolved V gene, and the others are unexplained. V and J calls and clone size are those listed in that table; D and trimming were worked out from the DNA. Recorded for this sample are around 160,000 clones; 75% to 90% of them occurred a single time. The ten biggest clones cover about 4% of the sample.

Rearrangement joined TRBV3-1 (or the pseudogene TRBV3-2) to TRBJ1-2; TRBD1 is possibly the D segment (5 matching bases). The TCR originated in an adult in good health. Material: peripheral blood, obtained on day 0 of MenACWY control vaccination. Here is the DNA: TGTGCCAGCAGCCCTTACCGGGACGGTAACTATGGCTACACCTTC. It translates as CASSPYRDGNYGYTF.